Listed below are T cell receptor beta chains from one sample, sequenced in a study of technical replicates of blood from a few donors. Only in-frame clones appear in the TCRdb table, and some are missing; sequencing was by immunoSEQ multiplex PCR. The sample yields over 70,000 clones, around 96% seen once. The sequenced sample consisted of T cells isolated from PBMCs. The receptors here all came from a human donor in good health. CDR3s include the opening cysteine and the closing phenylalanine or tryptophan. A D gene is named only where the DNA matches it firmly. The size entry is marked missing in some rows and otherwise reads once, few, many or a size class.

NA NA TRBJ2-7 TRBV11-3 CASSLGTGLWYEQYF TGTGCCAGCAGCTTAGGAACAGGGTTGTGGTACGAGCAGTACTTC
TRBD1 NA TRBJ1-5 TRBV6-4 CASRTGNGNQPQHF TGTGCCAGCCGGACAGGGAATGGCAATCAGCCCCAGCATTTT
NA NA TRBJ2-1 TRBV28 CASSHRIGVADYNEQFF TGTGCCAGCAGTCACCGCATAGGGGTAGCAGACTACAATGAGCAGTTCTTC
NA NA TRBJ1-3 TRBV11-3 CASSTPSAASDGNTIYF TGTGCCAGCAGCACGCCATCGGCAGCGTCTGATGGAAACACCATATATTTT
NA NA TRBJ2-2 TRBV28 CASSLVNGELFF TGTGCCAGCAGTCTAGTTAACGGGGAGCTGTTTTTT
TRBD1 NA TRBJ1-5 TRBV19 CASSITGGNQPQHF TGTGCCAGTAGTATTACAGGGGGCAATCAGCCCCAGCATTTT
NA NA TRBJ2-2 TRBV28 CASREVGELFF TGTGCCAGCAGGGAGGTCGGGGAGCTGTTTTTT
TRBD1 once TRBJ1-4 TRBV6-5 CASSYSQQGHEKLFF TGTGCCAGCAGTTACTCCCAACAGGGGCATGAAAAACTGTTTTTT
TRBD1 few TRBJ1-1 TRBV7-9 CASSSQGGTEAFF TGTGCCAGCAGTTCACAGGGGGGCACTGAAGCTTTCTTT
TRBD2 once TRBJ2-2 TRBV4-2 CASSQDRLAGADTGELFF TGTGCCAGCAGCCAAGATCGCCTAGCGGGGGCAGACACCGGGGAGCTGTTTTTT
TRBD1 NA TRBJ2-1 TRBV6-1 CAGGWDRAYNEQFF TGTGCCGGTGGGTGGGACAGGGCCTACAATGAGCAGTTCTTC
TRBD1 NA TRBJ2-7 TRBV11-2 CASSLQPGQPYEQYF TGTGCCAGCAGTCTCCAACCGGGACAGCCCTACGAGCAGTACTTC
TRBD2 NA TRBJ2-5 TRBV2 CASSDRDYTLETQYF TGTGCCAGCAGTGACCGGGACTACACACTGGAGACCCAGTACTTC
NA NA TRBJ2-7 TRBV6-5 CASAGQTYEQYF TGTGCCAGCGCCGGACAGACCTACGAGCAGTACTTC
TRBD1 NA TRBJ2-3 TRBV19 CASSLSGTGGTDTQYF TGTGCCAGTAGTCTCTCCGGGACAGGGGGCACAGATACGCAGTATTTT
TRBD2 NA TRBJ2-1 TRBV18 CASSPLLAGNYNEQFF TGTGCCAGCTCACCACTACTAGCGGGTAACTACAATGAGCAGTTCTTC